This TCR beta chain was identified in a study of CD4 T cells in relation to SARS-CoV-2 and coronaviruses. Background on the study: After approximately 10 days of antigen culture, PBMC TCR beta CDR3s were sequenced. The negative reference was HIV-1 Nef peptide pool or peptide-free culture. The restricting HLA molecule for shared crossreactive spike epitopes was mapped.

From germline, CDR1 is KGHSH and CDR2 LQKENI. Trimming at V came to 6 bases and at J to 2 bases, leaving 10 bases not matched to a gene. There are 18 residues in the CDR3. The unexposed donors gave CD4+ T cells in 2011-2018, prior to COVID-19. After about ten days of culture, CD4+ T cells were isolated. Each well had a few million PBMCs in around 4.9% human AB serum with IL-2. Produced via immunoSEQ multiplex PCR; TCRdb's table is partial and in-frame only. The data contain 20,000 to 25,000 clones, over 60% of them singletons. As concerns this clone: Its antigen is currently unknown.

The gene calls are TRBV18 and TRBJ2-1; 13 bases align to TRBD2. The sequence derives from a human donor in good health. Sequencing used CD4+ T cells from PBMCs, cultured in vitro. CDR3 protein: CASSPGLAGKKAYNEQFF. The CDR3 nucleotides are TGTGCCAGCTCCCCGGGACTAGCGGGAAAAAAGGCCTACAATGAGCAGTTCTTC.